Described below is a single TCR beta chain sequence and its context. Libraries were prepared by immunoSEQ multiplex PCR; TCRdb keeps only in-frame clonotypes and omits some of them. The data show 100,000 to 150,000 clones, 80% to 95% seen once. In germline, CDR1 is SQVTM, CDR2 ANQGSEA. Trimming cost V 3 bases and J 7 bases, with 15 bases left between them. CDR3 length equals 13 residues. This record comes from a study of control samples from healthy donors and cancer patients. The chain combines TRBV29-1 with TRBJ1-2; D unresolved. The sequenced sample was blood. This TCR derives from a man younger than 30 in good health. The CDR3 protein is CSVEGVPRSGYTF. The CDR3 nucleotides read TGCAGCGTTGAGGGCGTCCCTCGTTCTGGCTACACCTTC.